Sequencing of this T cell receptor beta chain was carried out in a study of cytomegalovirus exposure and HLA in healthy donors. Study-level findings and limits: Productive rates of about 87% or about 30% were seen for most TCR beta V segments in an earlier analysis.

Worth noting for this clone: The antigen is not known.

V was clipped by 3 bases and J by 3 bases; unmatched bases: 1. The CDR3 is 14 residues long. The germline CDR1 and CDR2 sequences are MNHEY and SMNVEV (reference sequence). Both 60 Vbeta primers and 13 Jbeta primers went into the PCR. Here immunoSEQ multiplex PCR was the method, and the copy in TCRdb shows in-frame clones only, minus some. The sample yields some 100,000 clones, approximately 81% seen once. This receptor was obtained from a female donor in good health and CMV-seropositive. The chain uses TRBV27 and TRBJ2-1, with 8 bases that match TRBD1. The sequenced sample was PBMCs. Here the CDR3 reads CASSFDRGYNEQFF. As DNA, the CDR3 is TGTGCCAGCAGTTTCGACAGGGGCTACAATGAGCAGTTCTTC.